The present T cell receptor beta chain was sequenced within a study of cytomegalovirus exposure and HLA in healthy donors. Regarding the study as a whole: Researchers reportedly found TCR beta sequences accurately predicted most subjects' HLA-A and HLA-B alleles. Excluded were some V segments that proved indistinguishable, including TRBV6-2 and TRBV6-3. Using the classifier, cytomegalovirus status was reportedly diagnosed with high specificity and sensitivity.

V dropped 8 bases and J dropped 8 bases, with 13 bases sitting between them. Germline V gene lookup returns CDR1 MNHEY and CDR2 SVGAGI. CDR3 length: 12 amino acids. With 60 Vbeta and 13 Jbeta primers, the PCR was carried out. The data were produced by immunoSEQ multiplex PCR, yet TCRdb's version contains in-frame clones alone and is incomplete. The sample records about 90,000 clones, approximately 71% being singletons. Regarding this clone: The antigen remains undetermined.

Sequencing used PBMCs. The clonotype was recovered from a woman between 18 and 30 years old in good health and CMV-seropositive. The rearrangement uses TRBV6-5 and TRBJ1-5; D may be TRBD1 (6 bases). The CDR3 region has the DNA TGTGCCAGCGGGGGGGGCGGGGAGCCCCAGCATTTT. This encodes CASGGGGEPQHF.